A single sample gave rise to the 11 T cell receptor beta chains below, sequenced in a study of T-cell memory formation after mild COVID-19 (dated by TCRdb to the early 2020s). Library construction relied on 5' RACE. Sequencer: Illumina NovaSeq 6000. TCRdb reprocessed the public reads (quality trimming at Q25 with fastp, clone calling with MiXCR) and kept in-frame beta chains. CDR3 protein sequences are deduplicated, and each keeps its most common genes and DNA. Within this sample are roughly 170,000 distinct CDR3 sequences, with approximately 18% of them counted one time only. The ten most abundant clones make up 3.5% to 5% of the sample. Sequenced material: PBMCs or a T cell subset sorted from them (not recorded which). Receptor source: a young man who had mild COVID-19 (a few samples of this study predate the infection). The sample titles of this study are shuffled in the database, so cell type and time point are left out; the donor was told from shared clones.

CDR3 loop: CSAGTALNTEAFF. The CDR3 DNA reads as TGCAGTGCTGGGACAGCCTTGAACACTGAAGCTTTCTTT. V and J are TRBV20-1 and TRBJ1-1, with TRBD1 identical over 7 bases. V lost 5 bases to trimming and J lost 0 bases; unmatched junction nucleotides: 3. The CDR3 is 13 amino acids. The germline gives CDR1 DFQATT, CDR2 SNEGSKA (reference sequence).

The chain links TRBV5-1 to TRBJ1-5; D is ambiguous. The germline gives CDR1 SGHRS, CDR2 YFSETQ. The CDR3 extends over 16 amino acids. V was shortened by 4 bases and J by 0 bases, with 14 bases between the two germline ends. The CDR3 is CASSANRPYSNQPQHF. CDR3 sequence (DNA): TGCGCCAGCAGCGCAAACCGGCCGTATAGCAATCAGCCCCAGCATTTT.

The CDR3 sequence is CASSYSGGFGELFF. The DNA of the CDR3 is TGTGCCAGCAGTTATTCAGGGGGCTTCGGGGAGCTGTTTTTT. V gene TRBV12-3 or TRBV12-4 combines with J gene TRBJ2-2, with 8 bases aligning to TRBD1. Unmatched junction bases numbered 5, after V lost 4 bases and J lost 7 bases. The CDR3 is 14 amino acids.

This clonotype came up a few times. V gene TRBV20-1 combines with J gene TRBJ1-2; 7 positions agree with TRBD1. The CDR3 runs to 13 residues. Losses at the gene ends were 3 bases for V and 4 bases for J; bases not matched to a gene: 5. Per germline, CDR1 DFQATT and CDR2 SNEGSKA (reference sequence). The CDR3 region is CSASGGGTYGYTF. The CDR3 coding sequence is TGCAGTGCTAGTGGAGGGGGCACCTATGGCTACACCTTC.

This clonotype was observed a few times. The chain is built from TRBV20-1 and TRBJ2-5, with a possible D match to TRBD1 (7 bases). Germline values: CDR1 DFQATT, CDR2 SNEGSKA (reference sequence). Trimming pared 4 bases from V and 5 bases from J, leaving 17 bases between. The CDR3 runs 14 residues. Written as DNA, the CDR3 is TGCAGTGCTACGGGAGACAGGGACGGGGAGACCCAGTACTTC. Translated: CSATGDRDGETQYF.

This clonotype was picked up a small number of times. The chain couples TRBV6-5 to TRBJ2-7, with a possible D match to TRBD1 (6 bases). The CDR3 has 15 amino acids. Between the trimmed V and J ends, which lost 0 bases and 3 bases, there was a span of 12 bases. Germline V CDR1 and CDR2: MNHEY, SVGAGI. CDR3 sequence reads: CASSYSTQGNYEQYF. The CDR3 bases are TGTGCCAGCAGTTACTCGACCCAGGGGAACTACGAGCAGTACTTC.

In DNA form, the CDR3 reads TGTGCCAGCAGCCAAGCGCGCGCGGGGGGGCCCCGGGAGCTGTTTTTT. Protein sequence: CASSQARAGGPRELFF. J is TRBJ2-2 and V is TRBV3-1; 9 positions match TRBD2. Unmatched junction bases numbered 9, after V lost 1 base and J lost 9 bases. Germline CDR1 and CDR2: LGHDT and YNNKEL (reference sequence). The CDR3 contains 16 residues.

The chain's CDR3 is CAVRGGREQFF. The CDR3 DNA reads as TGTGCCGTCCGGGGGGGCCGTGAGCAGTTCTTC. The chain employs TRBV7-2 and TRBJ2-1; 8 bases agree with TRBD2. CDR1 is SGHTA and CDR2 is FQGNSA in the germline V gene. The CDR3 consists of 11 residues. Trimming removed 11 bases from V and 9 bases from J; junction bases left unmatched: 6.

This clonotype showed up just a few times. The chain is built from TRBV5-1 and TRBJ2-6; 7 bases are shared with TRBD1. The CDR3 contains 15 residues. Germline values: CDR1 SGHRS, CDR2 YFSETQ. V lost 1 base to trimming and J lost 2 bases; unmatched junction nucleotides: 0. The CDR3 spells CASSLRGPGANVLTF. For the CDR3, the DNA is TGCGCCAGCAGCTTGAGGGGGCCTGGGGCCAACGTCCTGACTTTC.

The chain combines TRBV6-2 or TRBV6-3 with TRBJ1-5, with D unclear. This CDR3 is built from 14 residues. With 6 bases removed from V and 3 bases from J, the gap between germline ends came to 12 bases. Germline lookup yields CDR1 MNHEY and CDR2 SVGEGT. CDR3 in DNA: TGTGCCAGCAGCCCCCGTGGGGACAATCAGCCCCAGCATTTT. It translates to CASSPRGDNQPQHF.

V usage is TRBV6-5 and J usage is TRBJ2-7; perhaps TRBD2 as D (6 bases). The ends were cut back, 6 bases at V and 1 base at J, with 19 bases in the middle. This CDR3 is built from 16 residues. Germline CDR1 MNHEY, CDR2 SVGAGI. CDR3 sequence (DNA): TGTGCCAGCAGCCCGGGAGTCTGGCTGGGATCCTACGAGCAGTACGTC. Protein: CASSPGVWLGSYEQYV.